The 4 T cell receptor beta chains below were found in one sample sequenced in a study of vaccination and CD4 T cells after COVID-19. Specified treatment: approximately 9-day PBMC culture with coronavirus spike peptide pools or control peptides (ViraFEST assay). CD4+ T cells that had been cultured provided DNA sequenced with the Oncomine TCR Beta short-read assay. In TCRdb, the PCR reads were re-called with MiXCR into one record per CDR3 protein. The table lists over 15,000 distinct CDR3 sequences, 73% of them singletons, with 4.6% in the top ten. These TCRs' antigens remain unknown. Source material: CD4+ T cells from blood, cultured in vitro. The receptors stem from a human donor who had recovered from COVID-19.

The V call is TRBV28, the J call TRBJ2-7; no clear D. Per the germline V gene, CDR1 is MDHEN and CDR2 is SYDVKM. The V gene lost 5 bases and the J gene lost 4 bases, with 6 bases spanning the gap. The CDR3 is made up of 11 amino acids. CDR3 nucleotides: TGTGCCAGCAGTCTACAGTACGAGCAGTACTTC. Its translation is CASSLQYEQYF.

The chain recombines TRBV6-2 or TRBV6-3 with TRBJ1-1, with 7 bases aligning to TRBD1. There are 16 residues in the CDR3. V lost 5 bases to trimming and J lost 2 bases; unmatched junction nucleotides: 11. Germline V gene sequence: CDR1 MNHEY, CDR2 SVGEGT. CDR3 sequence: CASSRDRVPLNTEAFF. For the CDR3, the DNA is TGTGCCAGCAGTCGCGACAGGGTCCCCCTAAACACTGAAGCTTTCTTT.

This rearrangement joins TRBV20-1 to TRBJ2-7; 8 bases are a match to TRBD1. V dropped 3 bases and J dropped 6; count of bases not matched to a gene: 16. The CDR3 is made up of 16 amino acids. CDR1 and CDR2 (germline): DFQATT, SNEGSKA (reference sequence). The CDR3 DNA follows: TGCAGTGCTAGTGGTGCCGGACAGGGAGTCTCGGGCGAGCAGTACTTC. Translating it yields CSASGAGQGVSGEQYF.

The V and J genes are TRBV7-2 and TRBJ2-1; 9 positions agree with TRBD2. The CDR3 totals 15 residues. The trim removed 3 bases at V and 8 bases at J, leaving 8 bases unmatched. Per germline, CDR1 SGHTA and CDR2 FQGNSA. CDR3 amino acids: CASSLVAGVRDEQFF. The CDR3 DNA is TGTGCCAGCAGCTTGGTAGCGGGAGTGAGGGATGAGCAGTTCTTC.